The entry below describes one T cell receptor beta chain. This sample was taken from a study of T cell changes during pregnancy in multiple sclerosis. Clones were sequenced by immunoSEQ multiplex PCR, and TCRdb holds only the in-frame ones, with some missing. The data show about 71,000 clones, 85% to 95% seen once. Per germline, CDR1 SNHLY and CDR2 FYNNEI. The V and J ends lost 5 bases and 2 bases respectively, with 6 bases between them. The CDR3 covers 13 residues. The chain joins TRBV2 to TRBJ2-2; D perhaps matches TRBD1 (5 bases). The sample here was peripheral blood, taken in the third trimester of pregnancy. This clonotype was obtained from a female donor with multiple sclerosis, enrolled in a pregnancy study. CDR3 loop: CASSQGNTGELFF. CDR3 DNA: TGTGCCAGCAGTCAGGGAAACACCGGGGAGCTGTTTTTT. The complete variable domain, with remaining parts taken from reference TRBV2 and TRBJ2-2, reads EPEVTQTPSHQVTQMGQEVILRCVPISNHLYFYWYRQILGQKVEFLVSFYNNEISEKSEIFDDQFSVERPDGSNFTLKIRSTKLEDSAMYFCASSQGNTGELFFGEGSRLTVL.